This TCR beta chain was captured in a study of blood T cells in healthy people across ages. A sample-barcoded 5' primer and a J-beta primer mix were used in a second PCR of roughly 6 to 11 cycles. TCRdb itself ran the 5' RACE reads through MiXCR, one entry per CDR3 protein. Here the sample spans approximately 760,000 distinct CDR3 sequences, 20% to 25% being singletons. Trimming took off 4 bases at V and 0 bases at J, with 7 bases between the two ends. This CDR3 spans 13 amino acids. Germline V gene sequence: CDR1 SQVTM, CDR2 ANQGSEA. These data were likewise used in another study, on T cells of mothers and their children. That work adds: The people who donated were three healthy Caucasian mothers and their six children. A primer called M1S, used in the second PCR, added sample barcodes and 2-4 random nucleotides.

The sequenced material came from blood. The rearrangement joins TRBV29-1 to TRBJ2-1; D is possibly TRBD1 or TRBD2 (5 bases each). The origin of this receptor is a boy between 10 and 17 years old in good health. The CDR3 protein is CSVGGFSYNEQFF. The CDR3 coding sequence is TGCAGCGTTGGGGGGTTCTCCTACAATGAGCAGTTCTTC.